Following are 23 T cell receptor beta chains from one sample sequenced in a study of blood T cell repertoires in COVID-19. The protocol was immunoSEQ multiplex PCR, while the TCRdb copy is restricted to in-frame clones and leaves out a portion. The repertoire holds approximately 210,000 clones, with about 84% as singletons. What was sequenced was PBMCs or T cells enriched from blood (not recorded which). These receptors were collected from a man aged 25-45 years with acute COVID-19.

The chain joins TRBV18 to TRBJ2-7; no definite D call. The CDR3 has 12 amino acids. V dropped 3 bases and J dropped 5 bases, with 8 bases sitting between them. CDR1 and CDR2 (germline): KGHSH, LQKENI. CDR3 loop: CASSPTGDEQYF. CDR3 nucleotide sequence: TGTGCCAGCTCACCGACTGGTGACGAGCAGTACTTC.

The rearrangement uses TRBV6-4 and TRBJ1-5, with D uncertain. CDR3 length equals 15 residues. Trimming stripped 3 bases from V and 2 bases from J, with 11 bases between. The germline CDR1 and CDR2 sequences are MRHNA and SNTAGT. CDR3 sequence: CASSDSVVGNQPQHF. CDR3 in DNA: TGTGCCAGCAGTGATTCGGTCGTGGGCAATCAGCCCCAGCATTTT.

V usage is TRBV4-1 and J usage is TRBJ2-2, with TRBD2 matching over 13 bases. The CDR3 contains 19 residues. CDR1 and CDR2 from the germline V gene are MGHRA and YSYEKL. J gave up 2 bases and V 8 bases, and 14 bases lay outside the gene matches. The CDR3 sequence: CASDEGPGLAGPNTGELFF. The CDR3 region has the DNA TGCGCCAGCGATGAAGGACCGGGACTAGCGGGGCCAAACACCGGGGAGCTGTTTTTT.

The rearrangement joins TRBV18 to TRBJ2-7; 11 nucleotides match TRBD2. The V segment lost 6 bases and the J segment 2 bases; nucleotides outside the gene matches: 9. The length of the CDR3 is 16 residues. Germline V lookup: CDR1 KGHSH, CDR2 LQKENI. The chain's CDR3 is CASSPASGGQPYEQYF. The DNA for the CDR3 is TGTGCCAGCTCCCCGGCTAGCGGGGGGCAACCCTACGAGCAGTACTTC.

The chain couples TRBV15 to TRBJ2-2, with D possibly being TRBD1 (6 bases). The germline V gene has CDR1 LNHNV and CDR2 YYDKDF (reference sequence). V shed 2 bases and J shed 4 bases, with 14 bases lying between them. The CDR3 spans 16 residues. CDR3 sequence: CATSRTDFRGTGELFF. The DNA of the CDR3 is TGTGCCACCAGCAGAACCGATTTCAGGGGCACCGGGGAGCTGTTTTTT.

The V call is TRBV19, the J call TRBJ1-2, with 7 bases matching TRBD1. Trimming cost V 6 bases and J 8 bases; bases outside gene matches: 9. CDR1 is LNHDA, CDR2 SQIVND, per germline (reference sequence). The CDR3 covers 13 residues. This CDR3 reads CASRADRLRGYTF. The CDR3 region has the DNA TGTGCCAGTAGGGCGGACAGGTTACGGGGCTACACCTTC.

The rearrangement links TRBV5-4 to TRBJ1-5, with D perhaps TRBD1 (6 bases). This CDR3 comprises 12 residues. V dropped 4 bases and J dropped 7 bases, with 9 bases sitting between them. Germline V CDR1 and CDR2: SGHNT, YYREEE (reference sequence). The CDR3 DNA is TGTGCCAGCAGCACACAGGGACAGCCCCAGCATTTT. Translation gives CASSTQGQPQHF.

This clone was seen more than once but under ten times. CDR3 loop: CASSSANFGTGDYEQYF. The CDR3 nucleotides read TGCGCCAGCAGCTCTGCTAACTTCGGGACAGGGGATTACGAGCAGTACTTC. The chain recombines TRBV5-1 with TRBJ2-7; 10 bases fit TRBD1. This CDR3 is built from 17 residues. The junction had 13 bases not matched to a gene; V was cut back by 3 bases and J by 4 bases. Germline CDR1 reads SGHRS; CDR2 reads YFSETQ.

In nucleotides, the CDR3 is TGTGCCAGCAGCCTGAGCTCCTACGAGCAGTACTTC. It encodes CASSLSSYEQYF. The V and J genes are TRBV3-1 (or the pseudogene TRBV3-2) and TRBJ2-7; D remains ambiguous. The length of the CDR3 is 12 residues. V was trimmed by 4 bases and J by 0 bases, leaving 4 bases between them. Germline V gives CDR1 LGHDT, CDR2 YNNKEL (reference sequence).

The chain joins TRBV9 to TRBJ2-5; 7 bases line up with TRBD1. CDR1 is SGDLS and CDR2 is YYNGEE in the germline V gene. This CDR3 comprises 18 residues. V lost 0 bases and J lost 2; bases outside the gene matches: 13. The CDR3, as DNA: TGTGCCAGCAGCGTAGGGGCTTTCGGACAGGCCCTTCAAGAGACCCAGTACTTC. Protein sequence: CASSVGAFGQALQETQYF.

The chain recombines TRBV29-1 with TRBJ2-3; 7 nucleotides match TRBD1. The CDR3 consists of 15 residues. The V and J ends lost 2 bases and 5 bases, in that order; junction bases with no gene match: 10. Germline V lookup: CDR1 SQVTM, CDR2 ANQGSEA. The CDR3 DNA reads as TGCAGCGTTGAAACACCACAGGGGCTGGAAGATACGCAGTATTTT. Protein sequence: CSVETPQGLEDTQYF.

This clone has only a few counts. The chain has TRBV4-1 and TRBJ1-1; TRBD1 matches at 7 bases. V lost 1 base to trimming and J lost 3 bases; unmatched junction nucleotides: 5. The CDR3 is 15 residues long. Per germline, CDR1 MGHRA and CDR2 YSYEKL. As DNA, the CDR3 is TGCGCCAGCAGCCAAGGAACAGGGGAGGACACTGAAGCTTTCTTT. This codes for CASSQGTGEDTEAFF.

The CDR3 DNA reads TGTGCCAGCAGCCAAGTTAGCGGATTTTCGGCCACCGGGGAGCTGTTTTTT. Translated, it gives CASSQVSGFSATGELFF. The V and J genes are TRBV14 and TRBJ2-2; D is perhaps TRBD2 (6 bases). CDR3 length equals 17 residues. Germline V lookup: CDR1 SGHDN, CDR2 FVKESK. V gave up 1 base and J gave up 4 bases, with 16 bases separating them.

V gene TRBV15 combines with J gene TRBJ1-1, with a tentative D call TRBD1 (5 bases). CDR3 length equals 15 residues. In germline, CDR1 is LNHNV, CDR2 YYDKDF (reference sequence). Trimming cost V 0 bases and J 4 bases, with 12 bases left between them. The CDR3 spells CATSRDSGGTTEAFF. The CDR3 DNA reads TGTGCCACCAGCAGAGATTCGGGGGGTACCACTGAAGCTTTCTTT.

The chain joins TRBV5-1 to TRBJ2-5; 8 nucleotides line up with TRBD2. There are 16 residues in the CDR3. Germline CDR1 reads SGHRS; CDR2 reads YFSETQ. Losses at the gene ends were 1 base for V and 3 bases for J; bases not matched to a gene: 8. This chain's CDR3 is CASSLMASGSKETQYF. In nucleotides, the CDR3 is TGCGCCAGCAGCTTGATGGCTAGCGGGTCGAAAGAGACCCAGTACTTC. Looking up the rest from reference TRBV5-1 and TRBJ2-5 gives the full variable domain: KAGVTQTPRYLIKTRGQQVTLSCSPISGHRSVSWYQQTPGQGLQFLFEYFSETQRNKGNFPGRFSGRQFSNSRSEMNVSTLELGDSALYLCASSLMASGSKETQYFGPGTRLLVL.

The gene calls are TRBV10-1 and TRBJ2-2; 9 bases match TRBD1. The CDR3 runs 14 residues. The V gene end was trimmed by 8 bases and the J gene end by 3 bases; junction bases not matched to a gene: 4. Germline V lookup: CDR1 WNHNN, CDR2 SYGVQD (reference sequence). The CDR3 DNA reads TGCGCCAGCTCCGGGACAGGGTACACCGGGGAGCTGTTTTTT. It is translated as CASSGTGYTGELFF.

This clone showed up just once. The rearrangement uses TRBV4-1 and TRBJ2-7; 10 bases are a match to TRBD1. Germline trimming cut 3 bases from V and 1 base from J; bases unmatched to any gene: 9. The length of the CDR3 is 17 residues. Germline V gives CDR1 MGHRA, CDR2 YSYEKL. The CDR3 coding sequence is TGCGCCAGCAGCCACACCATTGGGGACAGGGGTTCCTACGAGCAGTACTTC. Its protein is CASSHTIGDRGSYEQYF.

The rearrangement links TRBV5-1 to TRBJ2-1; 8 bases align to TRBD2. The CDR3 contains 15 residues. V lost 0 bases, J lost 9 bases, and 8 bases stayed unmatched. The germline V gene encodes CDR1 SGHRS and CDR2 YFSETQ. In nucleotides, the CDR3 is TGCGCCAGCAGCTTGGGGGGGACTAGGACGGGTGAGCAGTTCTTC. The encoded protein is CASSLGGTRTGEQFF.

This sequence joins TRBV5-1 and TRBJ2-1; 11 bases agree with TRBD2. Germline CDR1 is SGHRS and CDR2 is YFSETQ. This CDR3 spans 16 amino acids. The junction had 3 bases not matched to a gene; V was cut back by 0 bases and J by 4 bases. DNA of the CDR3: TGCGCCAGCAGCTTGGGACTAGCGGGGATTTACAATGAGCAGTTCTTC. It codes for CASSLGLAGIYNEQFF.

The rearrangement links TRBV5-6 to TRBJ2-5, with D possibly TRBD1 on 5 matching bases. The CDR3 covers 16 residues. The germline gives CDR1 SGHDT, CDR2 YYEEEE. The V and J ends lost 4 bases and 7 bases respectively, with 23 bases between them. CDR3 bases: TGTGCCAGCAGCACTGGACCCGACAGCGTTAAGGGGACCCAGTACTTC. Residues: CASSTGPDSVKGTQYF. Full variable domain (remainder filled in from reference TRBV5-6 and TRBJ2-5): DAGVTQSPTHLIKTRGQQVTLRCSPKSGHDTVSWYQQALGQGPQFIFQYYEEEERQRGNFPDRFSGHQFPNYSSELNVNALLLGDSALYLCASSTGPDSVKGTQYFGPGTRLLVL.

In this sample, this clone turned up a few times. The chain recombines TRBV7-3 with TRBJ1-1; possibly TRBD1 for D (6 bases). Germline CDR1 reads SGHTA; CDR2 reads FQGTGA. The ends were cut back, 2 bases at V and 7 bases at J, with 14 bases in the middle. This CDR3 region has 14 residues. The DNA for the CDR3 is TGTGCCAGCAGCTTAGAGGCAGGGGATGATGAAGCTTTCTTT. Translating it yields CASSLEAGDDEAFF. Supplemented by reference TRBV7-3 and TRBJ1-1, the full variable domain reads GAGVSQTPSNKVTEKGKYVELRCDPISGHTALYWYRQSLGQGPEFLIYFQGTGAADDSGLPNDRFFAVRPEGSVSTLKIQRTERGDSAVYLCASSLEAGDDEAFFGQGTRLTVV.

The rearrangement links TRBV18 to TRBJ2-3; 13 nucleotides line up with TRBD2. With 0 bases clipped from V and 0 bases from J, the junction kept 3 bases outside the gene matches. The CDR3 extends over 18 amino acids. Germline-derived CDR1 and CDR2 are KGHSH and LQKENI. CDR3 coding DNA: TGTGCCAGCTCACCACCCGTGGGACTAGCGGGGAGCACAGATACGCAGTATTTT. Its protein product is CASSPPVGLAGSTDTQYF.

V is TRBV18 and J is TRBJ2-5; possible D gene TRBD2, 6 bases. The CDR3 is 15 amino acids. Trimming removed 3 bases from V and 5 bases from J, with 16 bases in between. Germline lookup yields CDR1 KGHSH and CDR2 LQKENI. The CDR3, as DNA: TGTGCCAGCTCACCGTCCGTGACGGGGGAGGAGACCCAGTACTTC. It translates to CASSPSVTGEETQYF. The full variable domain, rest sourced from reference TRBV18 and TRBJ2-5, is NAGVMQNPRHLVRRRGQEARLRCSPMKGHSHVYWYRQLPEEGLKFMVYLQKENIIDESGMPKERFSAEFPKEGPSILRIQQVVRGDSAAYFCASSPSVTGEETQYFGPGTRLLVL.